This T cell receptor (beta chain) was identified during a study of T cells in Graves' hyperthyroidism and ophthalmopathy. V was shortened by 1 base and J by 8 bases, with 11 bases between the two germline ends. CDR3 length equals 14 residues. The V gene's germline CDR1 is SNHLY and CDR2 FYNNEI. Researchers amplified the TCR beta CDR3 regions from RNA transcripts. An initial round of RT-PCR targeting the TCR CDR3 relied on the HTBI primer set. TCRdb redid the calling of the multiplex PCR reads with MiXCR, one entry per CDR3 protein. The sample lists 600,000 to 850,000 distinct CDR3 sequences; under 20% were seen once.

The chain links TRBV2 to TRBJ1-4; D not resolved. Material for sequencing was blood. This receptor was identified in a woman in her fifties or sixties with Graves' hyperthyroidism that later progressed to Graves' ophthalmopathy. CDR3 bases: TGTGCCAGCAGTGAAGTAGGAGGGAGGGAAAAACTGTTTTTT. Its translation: CASSEVGGREKLFF. Variable domain in full (rest from reference TRBV2 and TRBJ1-4): EPEVTQTPSHQVTQMGQEVILRCVPISNHLYFYWYRQILGQKVEFLVSFYNNEISEKSEIFDDQFSVERPDGSNFTLKIRSTKLEDSAMYFCASSEVGGREKLFFGSGTQLSVL.